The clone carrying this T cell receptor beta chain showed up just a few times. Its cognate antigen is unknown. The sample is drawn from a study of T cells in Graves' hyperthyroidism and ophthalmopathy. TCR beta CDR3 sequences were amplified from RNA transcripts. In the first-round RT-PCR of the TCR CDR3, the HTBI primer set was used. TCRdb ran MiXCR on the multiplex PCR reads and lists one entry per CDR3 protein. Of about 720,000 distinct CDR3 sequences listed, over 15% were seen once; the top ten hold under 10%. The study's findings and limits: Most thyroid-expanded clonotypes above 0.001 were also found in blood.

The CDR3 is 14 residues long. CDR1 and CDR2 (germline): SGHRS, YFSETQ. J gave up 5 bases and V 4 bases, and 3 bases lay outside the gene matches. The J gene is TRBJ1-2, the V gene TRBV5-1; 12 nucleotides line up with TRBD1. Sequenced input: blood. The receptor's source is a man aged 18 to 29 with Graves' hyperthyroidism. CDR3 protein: CASSMGQGAYGYTF. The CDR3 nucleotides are TGCGCCAGCAGCATGGGACAGGGGGCGTATGGCTACACCTTC. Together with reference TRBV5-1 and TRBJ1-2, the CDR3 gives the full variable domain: KAGVTQTPRYLIKTRGQQVTLSCSPISGHRSVSWYQQTPGQGLQFLFEYFSETQRNKGNFPGRFSGRQFSNSRSEMNVSTLELGDSALYLCASSMGQGAYGYTFGSGTRLTVV.